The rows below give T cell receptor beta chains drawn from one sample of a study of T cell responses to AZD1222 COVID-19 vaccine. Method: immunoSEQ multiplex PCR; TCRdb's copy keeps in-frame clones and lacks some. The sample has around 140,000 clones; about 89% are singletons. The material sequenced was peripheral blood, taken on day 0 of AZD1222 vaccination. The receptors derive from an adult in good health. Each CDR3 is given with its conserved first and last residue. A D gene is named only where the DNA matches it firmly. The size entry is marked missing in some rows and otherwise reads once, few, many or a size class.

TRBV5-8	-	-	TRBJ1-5	CASSLLFGPSNQPQHF	TGTGCCAGCAGCTTATTGTTTGGTCCGAGCAATCAGCCCCAGCATTTT
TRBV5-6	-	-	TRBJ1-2	CASSPSEGGFARGYTF	TGTGCCAGCAGCCCCTCCGAGGGGGGGTTCGCTCGTGGCTACACCTTC
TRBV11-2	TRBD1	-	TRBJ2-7	CASSPVLRDRGQVYEQYF	TGTGCCAGCAGCCCGGTTCTAAGGGACAGGGGACAAGTCTACGAGCAGTACTTC
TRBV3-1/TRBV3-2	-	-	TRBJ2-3	CASSQDPAGMIGDTQYF	TGTGCCAGCAGCCAAGACCCGGCCGGGATGATTGGAGATACGCAGTATTTT
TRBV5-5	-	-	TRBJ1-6	CASSLGGSPLHF	TGTGCCAGCAGCCTGGGCGGTTCACCCCTCCACTTT
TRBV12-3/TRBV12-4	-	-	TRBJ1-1	CASSSENTEAFF	TGTGCCAGCAGTTCCGAGAACACTGAAGCTTTCTTT
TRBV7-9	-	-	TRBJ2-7	CASTSDRELYEQYF	TGTGCCAGCACCTCGGATCGGGAGCTCTACGAGCAGTACTTC
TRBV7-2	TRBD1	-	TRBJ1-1	CASRPPGGTEAFF	TGTGCCAGCAGACCCCCAGGGGGCACTGAAGCTTTCTTT
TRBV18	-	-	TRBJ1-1	CASSPLPGYGNTEAFF	TGTGCCAGCTCACCACTGCCGGGTTACGGGAACACTGAAGCTTTCTTT
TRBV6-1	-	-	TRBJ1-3	CASSEFRTLGSGNTIYF	TGTGCCAGCAGTGAGTTTAGGACACTTGGCTCTGGAAACACCATATATTTT
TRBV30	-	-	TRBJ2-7	CAWSDGTGSSEQYF	TGTGCCTGGAGTGACGGGACCGGTAGTAGCGAGCAGTACTTC
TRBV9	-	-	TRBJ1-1	CASALRGNTEAFF	TGTGCCAGCGCCCTCCGGGGGAACACTGAAGCTTTCTTT
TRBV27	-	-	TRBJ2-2	CASSLSTTIAGELFF	TGTGCCAGCAGTTTATCTACGACAATTGCCGGGGAGCTGTTTTTT
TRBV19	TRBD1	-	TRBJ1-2	CASTPRDRGFLRGYTF	TGTGCCAGTACCCCTCGGGACAGGGGTTTTCTGCGTGGCTACACCTTC
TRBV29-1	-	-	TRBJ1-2	CSVGEIAYGYTF	TGCAGCGTGGGTGAAATAGCCTATGGCTACACCTTC
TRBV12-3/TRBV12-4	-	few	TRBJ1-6	CASTSADSPLHF	TGTGCCAGCACTTCGGCGGATTCACCCCTCCACTTT
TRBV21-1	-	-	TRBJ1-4	CASSIPGGRASEKLFF	TGTGCCAGCAGCATCCCGGGAGGGAGGGCCTCTGAAAAACTGTTTTTT
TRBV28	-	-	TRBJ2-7	CASSFQGGSYEQYF	TGTGCCAGCAGTTTTCAGGGGGGCTCCTACGAGCAGTACTTC
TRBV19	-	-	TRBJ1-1	CASSIYMNTEAFF	TGTGCCAGTAGTATTTATATGAACACTGAAGCTTTCTTT
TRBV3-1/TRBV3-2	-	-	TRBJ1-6	CASTQMGGNSPLHF	TGTGCCAGCACCCAAATGGGGGGTAATTCACCCCTCCACTTT
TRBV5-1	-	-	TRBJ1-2	CASSLVLTDLLTGYTF	TGCGCCAGCAGCTTGGTGTTGACAGACCTACTCACTGGCTACACCTTC
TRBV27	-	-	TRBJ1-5	CASSFRGSNQPQHF	TGTGCCAGCAGTTTTAGGGGGAGCAATCAGCCCCAGCATTTT
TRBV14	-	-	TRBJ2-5	CASSQDPSQETQYF	TGTGCCAGCAGCCAAGATCCATCTCAAGAGACCCAGTACTTC
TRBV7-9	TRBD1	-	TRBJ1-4	CASRDRDRDEKLFF	TGTGCCAGCAGGGACCGGGACAGGGATGAAAAACTGTTTTTT
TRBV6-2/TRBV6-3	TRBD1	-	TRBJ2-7	CASSYDPGQGVYEQYF	TGTGCCAGCAGTTACGATCCGGGACAGGGGGTCTACGAGCAGTACTTC
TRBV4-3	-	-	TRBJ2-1	CASSQEGGGEQFF	TGCGCCAGCAGCCAAGAAGGCGGTGGTGAGCAGTTCTTC
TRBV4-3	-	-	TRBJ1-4	CASSLGHGLNEKLFF	TGCGCCAGCAGCCTGGGACATGGACTTAATGAAAAACTGTTTTTT
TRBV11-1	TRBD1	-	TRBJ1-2	CASSDRVTNYGYTF	TGTGCCAGCAGCGACAGGGTAACCAACTATGGCTACACCTTC
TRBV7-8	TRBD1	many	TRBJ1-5	CASSSGQGNQPQHF	TGTGCCAGCAGCTCCGGACAGGGCAATCAGCCCCAGCATTTT
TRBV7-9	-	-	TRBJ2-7	CASSFGGVEQYF	TGTGCCAGCAGCTTCGGAGGGGTCGAGCAGTACTTC
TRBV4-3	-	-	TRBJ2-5	CASSQVAHDGPQYF	TGCGCCAGCAGCCAAGTTGCTCACGATGGGCCCCAGTACTTC
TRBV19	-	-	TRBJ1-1	CASMGPLDAEAFF	TGTGCCAGTATGGGGCCCCTTGACGCTGAAGCTTTCTTT
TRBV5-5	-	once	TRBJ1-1	CASSLYPNTEAFF	TGTGCCAGCAGCTTGTACCCGAACACTGAAGCTTTCTTT
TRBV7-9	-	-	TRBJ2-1	CASSLAGAARGQFF	TGTGCCAGCAGCTTAGCGGGAGCAGCCAGGGGGCAGTTCTTC
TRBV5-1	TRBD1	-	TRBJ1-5	CASSLDSGGGQPQHF	TGCGCCAGCAGCTTGGATTCAGGGGGCGGTCAGCCCCAGCATTTT
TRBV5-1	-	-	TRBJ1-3	CASSGGPLGSGNTIYF	TGCGCCAGCAGCGGAGGCCCTCTGGGATCTGGAAACACCATATATTTT
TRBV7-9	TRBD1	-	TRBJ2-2	CASRSDRGTGELFF	TGTGCCAGCAGGTCAGACAGGGGTACCGGGGAGCTGTTTTTT
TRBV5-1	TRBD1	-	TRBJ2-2	CASSRTGERTGELFF	TGCGCCAGCAGCCGTACAGGGGAGCGAACCGGGGAGCTGTTTTTT
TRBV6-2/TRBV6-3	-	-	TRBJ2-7	CASSYPTGAAGEQYF	TGTGCCAGCAGTTACCCAACAGGAGCTGCGGGCGAGCAGTACTTC
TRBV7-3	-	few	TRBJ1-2	CASSLVGGQQFF	TGTGCCAGCAGCTTAGTGGGCGGTCAGCAATTCTTC
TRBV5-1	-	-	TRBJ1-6	CASSLMENNSPLHF	TGCGCCAGCAGCTTGATGGAGAATAATTCACCCCTCCACTTT
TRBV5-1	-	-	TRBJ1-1	CASSLDPGMNTEAFF	TGCGCCAGCAGTCTTGACCCTGGCATGAACACTGAAGCTTTCTTT
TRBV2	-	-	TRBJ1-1	CASSVFERSAFF	TGTGCCAGCAGTGTGTTCGAGAGATCAGCTTTCTTT
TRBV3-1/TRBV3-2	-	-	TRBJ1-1	CASSLLDQNTEAFF	TGTGCCAGCAGCCTACTCGATCAGAACACTGAAGCTTTCTTT
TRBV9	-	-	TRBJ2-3	CASSIGGRLGTDTQYF	TGTGCCAGCAGTATCGGGGGGCGATTGGGGACAGATACGCAGTATTTT
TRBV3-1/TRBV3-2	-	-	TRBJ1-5	CASSHGYSNQPQHF	TGTGCCAGCAGCCACGGGTATAGCAATCAGCCCCAGCATTTT